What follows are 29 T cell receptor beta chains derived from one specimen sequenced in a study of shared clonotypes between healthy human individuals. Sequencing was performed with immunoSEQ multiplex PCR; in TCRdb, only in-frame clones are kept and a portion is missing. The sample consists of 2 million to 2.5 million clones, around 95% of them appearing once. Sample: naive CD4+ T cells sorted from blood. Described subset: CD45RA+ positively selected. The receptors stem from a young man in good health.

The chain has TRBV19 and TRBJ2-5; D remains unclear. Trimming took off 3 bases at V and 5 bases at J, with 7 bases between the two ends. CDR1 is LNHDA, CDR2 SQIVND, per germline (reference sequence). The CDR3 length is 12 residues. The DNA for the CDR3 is TGTGCCAGTAGTATGCAACGGGAGACCCAGTACTTC. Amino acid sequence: CASSMQRETQYF.

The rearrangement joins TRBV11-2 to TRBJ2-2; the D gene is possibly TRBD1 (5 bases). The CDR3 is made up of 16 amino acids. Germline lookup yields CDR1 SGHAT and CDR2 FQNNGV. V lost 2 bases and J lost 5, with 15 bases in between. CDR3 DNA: TGTGCCAGCAGCTTAAGGGCTGGGGCACAAACCGGGGAGCTGTTTTTT. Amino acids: CASSLRAGAQTGELFF.

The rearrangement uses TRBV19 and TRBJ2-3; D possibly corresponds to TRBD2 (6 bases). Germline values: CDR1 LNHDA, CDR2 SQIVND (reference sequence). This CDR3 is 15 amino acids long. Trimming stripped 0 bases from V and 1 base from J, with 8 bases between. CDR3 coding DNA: TGTGCCAGTAGTATAGAGCTAGCGCGCACAGATACGCAGTATTTT. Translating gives CASSIELARTDTQYF. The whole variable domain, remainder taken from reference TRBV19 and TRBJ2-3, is DGGITQSPKYLFRKEGQNVTLSCEQNLNHDAMYWYRQDPGQGLRLIYYSQIVNDFQKGDIAEGYSVSREKKESFPLTVTSAQKNPTAFYLCASSIELARTDTQYFGPGTRLTVL.

CDR3 in DNA: TGTGCCAGCAGCAACTCCTCTGTTGGACTAGCGGAGGCGAACACCGGGGAGCTGTTTTTT. Amino acids: CASSNSSVGLAEANTGELFF. The chain couples TRBV21-1 to TRBJ2-2; the DNA was not used to check the table's D call, TRBD2. TRBV21-1 is marked as a pseudogene. This CDR3 spans 20 amino acids.

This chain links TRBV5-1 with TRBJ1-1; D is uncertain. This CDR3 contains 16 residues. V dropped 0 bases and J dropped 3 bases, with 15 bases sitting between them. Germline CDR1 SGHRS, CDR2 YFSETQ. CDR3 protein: CASSLEVAAFYTEAFF. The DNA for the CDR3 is TGCGCCAGCAGCTTGGAAGTAGCAGCGTTTTACACTGAAGCTTTCTTT.

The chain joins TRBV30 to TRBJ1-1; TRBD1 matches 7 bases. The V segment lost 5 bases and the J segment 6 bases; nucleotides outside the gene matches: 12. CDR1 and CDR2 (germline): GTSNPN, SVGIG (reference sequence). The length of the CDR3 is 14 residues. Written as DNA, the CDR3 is TGTGCCTGGGCTCCTCGGACAGGCTCCCCTGAAGCTTTCTTT. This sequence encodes CAWAPRTGSPEAFF.

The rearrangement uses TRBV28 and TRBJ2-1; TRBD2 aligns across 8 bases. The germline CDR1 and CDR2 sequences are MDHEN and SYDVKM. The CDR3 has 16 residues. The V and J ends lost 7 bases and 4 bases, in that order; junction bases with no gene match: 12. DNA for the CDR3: TGTGCCAGCACCCTTTGGGGTAGCGGGGCTTACAATGAGCAGTTCTTC. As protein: CASTLWGSGAYNEQFF. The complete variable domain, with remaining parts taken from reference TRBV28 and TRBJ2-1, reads DVKVTQSSRYLVKRTGEKVFLECVQDMDHENMFWYRQDPGLGLRLIYFSYDVKMKEKGDIPEGYSVSREKKERFSLILESASTNQTSMYLCASTLWGSGAYNEQFFGPGTRLTVL.

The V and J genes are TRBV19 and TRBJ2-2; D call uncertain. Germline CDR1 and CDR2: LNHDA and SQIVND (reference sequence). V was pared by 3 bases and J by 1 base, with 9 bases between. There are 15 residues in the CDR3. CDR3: CASSISRQNTGELFF. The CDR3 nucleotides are TGTGCCAGTAGTATCTCCCGACAGAACACCGGGGAGCTGTTTTTT.

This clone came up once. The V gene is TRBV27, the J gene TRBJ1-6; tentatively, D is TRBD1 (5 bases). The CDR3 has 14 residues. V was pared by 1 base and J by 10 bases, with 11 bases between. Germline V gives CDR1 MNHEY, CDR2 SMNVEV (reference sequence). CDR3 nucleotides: TGTGCCAGCAGTTTATGGGGACCAGGCTCACCCCTCCACTTT. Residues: CASSLWGPGSPLHF.

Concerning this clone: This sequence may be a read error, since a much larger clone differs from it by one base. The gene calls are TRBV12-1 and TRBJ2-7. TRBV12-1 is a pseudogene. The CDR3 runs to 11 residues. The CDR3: CASSSPYEQYF. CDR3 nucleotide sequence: TGTGCCAGCAGCTCCCCCTACGAGCAGTACTTC.

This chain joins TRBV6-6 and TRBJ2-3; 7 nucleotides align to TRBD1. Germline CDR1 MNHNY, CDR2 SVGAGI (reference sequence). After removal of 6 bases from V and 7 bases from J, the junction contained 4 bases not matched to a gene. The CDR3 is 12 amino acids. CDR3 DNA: TGTGCCAGCAGCCTGGGACAGTATACGCAGTATTTT. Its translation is CASSLGQYTQYF.

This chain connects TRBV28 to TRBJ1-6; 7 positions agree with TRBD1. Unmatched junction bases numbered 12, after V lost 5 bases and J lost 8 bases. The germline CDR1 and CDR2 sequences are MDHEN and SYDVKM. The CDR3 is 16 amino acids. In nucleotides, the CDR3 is TGTGCCAGCAGTACCGCAGGGGGGGGTTGGGATTCACCCCTCCACTTT. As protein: CASSTAGGGWDSPLHF. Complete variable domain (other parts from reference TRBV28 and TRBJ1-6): DVKVTQSSRYLVKRTGEKVFLECVQDMDHENMFWYRQDPGLGLRLIYFSYDVKMKEKGDIPEGYSVSREKKERFSLILESASTNQTSMYLCASSTAGGGWDSPLHFGNGTRLTVT.

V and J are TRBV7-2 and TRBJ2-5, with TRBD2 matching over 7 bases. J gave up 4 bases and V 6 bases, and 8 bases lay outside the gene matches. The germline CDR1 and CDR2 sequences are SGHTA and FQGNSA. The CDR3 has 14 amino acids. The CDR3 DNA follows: TGTGCCAGCAGGCCGGACGTAGCGGGAGAGACCCAGTACTTC. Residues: CASRPDVAGETQYF.

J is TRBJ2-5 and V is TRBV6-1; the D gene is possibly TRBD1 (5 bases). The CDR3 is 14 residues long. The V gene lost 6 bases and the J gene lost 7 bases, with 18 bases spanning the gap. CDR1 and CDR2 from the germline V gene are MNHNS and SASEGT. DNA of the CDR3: TGTGCCAGCAGGGTGGGGCAGGGTCCGGGGACCCAGTACTTC. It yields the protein CASRVGQGPGTQYF.

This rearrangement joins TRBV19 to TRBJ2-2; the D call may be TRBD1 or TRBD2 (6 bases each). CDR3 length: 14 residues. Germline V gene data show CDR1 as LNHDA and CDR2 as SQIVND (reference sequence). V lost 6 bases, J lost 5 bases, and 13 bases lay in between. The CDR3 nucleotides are TGTGCCAGTAGCCAGAGGGGGGAAACCGGGGAGCTGTTTTTT. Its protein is CASSQRGETGELFF. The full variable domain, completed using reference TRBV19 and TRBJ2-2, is DGGITQSPKYLFRKEGQNVTLSCEQNLNHDAMYWYRQDPGQGLRLIYYSQIVNDFQKGDIAEGYSVSREKKESFPLTVTSAQKNPTAFYLCASSQRGETGELFFGEGSRLTVL.

CDR3 sequence (DNA): TGTGCCAGCAGCCAGGACCTAGAGCAGTTCTTC. Translated: CASSQDLEQFF. V is TRBV7-2 and J is TRBJ2-1, with unresolved D. V lost 5 bases and J lost 10, with 9 bases in between. The CDR3 is 11 residues long. Germline V gene sequence: CDR1 SGHTA, CDR2 FQGNSA.

As DNA, the CDR3 is TGTGCCAGCAGCCAAGACCCTGGACAGGGCGGGTATGAGCAGTTCTTC. Protein sequence: CASSQDPGQGGYEQFF. The chain joins TRBV4-2 to TRBJ2-1, with 8 bases identical to TRBD1. This CDR3 is 16 amino acids long. V trimming: 0 bases; J trimming: 8 bases; junction bases outside the gene matches: 9. Germline CDR1 reads LGHNA; CDR2 reads YNFKEQ.

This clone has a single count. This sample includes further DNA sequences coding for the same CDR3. Here the CDR3 DNA reads TGCGCCAGCAGCTTATGGGGACAGGGGACAGATACGCAGTATTTT. Translating gives CASSLWGQGTDTQYF. The chain couples TRBV5-1 to TRBJ2-3; 10 bases line up with TRBD1. CDR1 is SGHRS and CDR2 is YFSETQ in the germline V gene. There are 15 residues in the CDR3. Trimming at V came to 2 bases and at J to 3 bases, leaving 3 bases not matched to a gene.

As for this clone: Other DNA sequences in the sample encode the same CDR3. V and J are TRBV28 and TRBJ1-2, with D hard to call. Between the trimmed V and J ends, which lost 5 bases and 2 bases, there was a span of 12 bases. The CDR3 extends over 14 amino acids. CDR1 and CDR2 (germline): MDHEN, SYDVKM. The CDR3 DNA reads TGTGCCAGCAGTCCCGGGCAGCGAAACTATGGCTACACCTTC. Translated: CASSPGQRNYGYTF.

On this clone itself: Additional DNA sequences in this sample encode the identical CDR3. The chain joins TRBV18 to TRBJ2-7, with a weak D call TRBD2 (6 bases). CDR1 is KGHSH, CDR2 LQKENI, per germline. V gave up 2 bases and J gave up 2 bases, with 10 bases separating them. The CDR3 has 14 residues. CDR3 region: CASSPAGGTYEQYF. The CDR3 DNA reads TGTGCCAGCTCACCAGCGGGCGGGACCTACGAGCAGTACTTC.

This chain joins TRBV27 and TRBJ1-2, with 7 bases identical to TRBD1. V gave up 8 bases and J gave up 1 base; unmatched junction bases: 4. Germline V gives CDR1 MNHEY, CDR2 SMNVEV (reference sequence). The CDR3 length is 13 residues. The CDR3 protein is CASARDSNYGYTF. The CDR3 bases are TGTGCCAGCGCCCGGGACAGTAACTATGGCTACACCTTC.

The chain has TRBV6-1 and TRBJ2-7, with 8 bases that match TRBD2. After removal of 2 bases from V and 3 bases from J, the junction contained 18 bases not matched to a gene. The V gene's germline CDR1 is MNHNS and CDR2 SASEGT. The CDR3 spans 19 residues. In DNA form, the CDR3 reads TGTGCCAGCAGTGAATATGGTTCCAAACTAGCGGCCGGGATCTACGAGCAGTACTTC. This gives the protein CASSEYGSKLAAGIYEQYF.

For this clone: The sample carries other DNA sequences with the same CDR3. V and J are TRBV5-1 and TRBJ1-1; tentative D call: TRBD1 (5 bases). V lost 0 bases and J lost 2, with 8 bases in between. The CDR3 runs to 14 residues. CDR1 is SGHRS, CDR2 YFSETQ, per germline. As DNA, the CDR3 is TGCGCCAGCAGCTTGGGACAGTCAAACACTGAAGCTTTCTTT. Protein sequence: CASSLGQSNTEAFF.

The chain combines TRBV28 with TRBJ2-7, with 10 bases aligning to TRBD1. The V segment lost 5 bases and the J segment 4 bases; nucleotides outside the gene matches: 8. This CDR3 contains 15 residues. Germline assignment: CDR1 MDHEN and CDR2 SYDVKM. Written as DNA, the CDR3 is TGTGCCAGCAGTCCTGACAGGGGGCGCGGTTACGAGCAGTACTTC. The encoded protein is CASSPDRGRGYEQYF.

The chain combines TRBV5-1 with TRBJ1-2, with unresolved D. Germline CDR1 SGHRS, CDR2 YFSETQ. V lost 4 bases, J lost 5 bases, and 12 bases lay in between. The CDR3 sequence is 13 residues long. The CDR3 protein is CASSLGSFYGYTF. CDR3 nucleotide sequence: TGCGCCAGCAGCCTGGGGTCATTTTATGGCTACACCTTC.

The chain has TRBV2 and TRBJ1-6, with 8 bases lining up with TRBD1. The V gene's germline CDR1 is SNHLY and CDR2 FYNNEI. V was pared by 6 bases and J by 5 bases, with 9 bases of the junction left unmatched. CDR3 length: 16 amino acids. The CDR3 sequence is CASRVMTGADNSPLHF. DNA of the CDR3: TGTGCCAGCAGGGTTATGACAGGGGCGGATAATTCACCCCTCCACTTT.

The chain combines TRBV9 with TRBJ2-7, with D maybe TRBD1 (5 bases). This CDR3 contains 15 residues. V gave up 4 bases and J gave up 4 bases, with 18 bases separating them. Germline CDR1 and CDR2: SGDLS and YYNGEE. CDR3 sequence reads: CASSPQEKASYEQYF. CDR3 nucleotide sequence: TGTGCCAGCAGCCCACAGGAGAAAGCTTCTTACGAGCAGTACTTC. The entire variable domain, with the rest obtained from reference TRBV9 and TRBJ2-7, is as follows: DSGVTQTPKHLITATGQRVTLRCSPRSGDLSVYWYQQSLDQGLQFLIQYYNGEERAKGNILERFSAQQFPDLHSELNLSSLELGDSALYFCASSPQEKASYEQYFGPGTRLTVT.

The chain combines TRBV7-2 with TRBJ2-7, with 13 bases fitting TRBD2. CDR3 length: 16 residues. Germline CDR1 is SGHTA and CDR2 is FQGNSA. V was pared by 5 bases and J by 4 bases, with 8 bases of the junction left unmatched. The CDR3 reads CASSITSGRAFYEQYF. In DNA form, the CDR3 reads TGTGCCAGCAGCATCACTAGCGGGAGGGCCTTTTACGAGCAGTACTTC.

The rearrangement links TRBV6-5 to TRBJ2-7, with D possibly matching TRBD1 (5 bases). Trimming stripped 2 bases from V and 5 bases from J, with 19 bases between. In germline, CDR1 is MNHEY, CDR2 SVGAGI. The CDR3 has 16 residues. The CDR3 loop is CASSYDFLGVSDEQYF. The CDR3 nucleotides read TGTGCCAGCAGTTACGATTTTTTAGGGGTGAGCGACGAGCAGTACTTC.